This T cell receptor beta chain was captured by sequencing in a study of blood T cell repertoires in COVID-19. Study-level information: Specimens from acute and convalescent COVID-19 originated in the United States, Italy and Spain. The analysed material was cDNA or gDNA that came from T cells, B-cell-depleted T cells, or PBMCs.

CDR1 SQVTM and CDR2 ANQGSEA come from the germline V gene. The V and J ends lost 4 bases and 0 bases respectively, with 7 bases between them. This CDR3 comprises 13 residues. Authors' methods: Reference gene primer amplification yielded estimated nucleated cell counts. The protocol was immunoSEQ multiplex PCR, while the TCRdb copy is restricted to in-frame clones and leaves out a portion. D and trimming come from the DNA, and the V and J calls and clone size come from that table. The sample records under 200,000 clones, almost 85% being singletons. Living in 24 US areas, the participants were between roughly 18 and 90 years of age.

The sample comprised PBMCs or T cells enriched from blood (not recorded which). J is TRBJ1-5 and V is TRBV29-1; no reliable D call. The TCR sequence derives from a man aged 50 to 60 who had recovered from COVID-19. In DNA, the CDR3 is TGCAGCGTTGGGAGGGATAGCAATCAGCCCCAGCATTTT. It encodes CSVGRDSNQPQHF.